This T cell receptor (beta chain) was documented in a study of CD8+ T cells in alopecia areata. Study background: Patients in the study were on tofacitinib for 6 to 18 months, then off it for 6 months.

Many counts were recorded for this clone. Its antigen remains unknown. Study conclusions and caveats: Lesional scalp exceeded normal scalp in clonality, especially in alopecia totalis/universalis.

Germline V CDR1 and CDR2: GTSNPN, SVGIG (reference sequence). The CDR3 covers 13 residues. V gave up 3 bases and J gave up 4 bases, with 10 bases separating them. Sample treatment: oral pan-JAK inhibitor, 5-10 mg twice daily. Extraction of RNA preceded its reverse transcription into cDNA, which served as the sequencing template. Produced via immunoSEQ multiplex PCR; TCRdb's table is partial and in-frame only. Among about 110,000 clones, about 59% were seen once, and the ten largest hold 10% to 15%. The TCR comes from a human donor with alopecia areata. The sequenced sample was CD8+ T cells sorted from blood, obtained at week 24, from a patient treated with tofacitinib. V usage is TRBV30 and J usage is TRBJ1-3; D not certain. CDR3 sequence reads: CAWSGDAGNTIYF. The CDR3 DNA sequence: TGTGCCTGGAGCGGGGATGCGGGAAACACCATATATTTT.